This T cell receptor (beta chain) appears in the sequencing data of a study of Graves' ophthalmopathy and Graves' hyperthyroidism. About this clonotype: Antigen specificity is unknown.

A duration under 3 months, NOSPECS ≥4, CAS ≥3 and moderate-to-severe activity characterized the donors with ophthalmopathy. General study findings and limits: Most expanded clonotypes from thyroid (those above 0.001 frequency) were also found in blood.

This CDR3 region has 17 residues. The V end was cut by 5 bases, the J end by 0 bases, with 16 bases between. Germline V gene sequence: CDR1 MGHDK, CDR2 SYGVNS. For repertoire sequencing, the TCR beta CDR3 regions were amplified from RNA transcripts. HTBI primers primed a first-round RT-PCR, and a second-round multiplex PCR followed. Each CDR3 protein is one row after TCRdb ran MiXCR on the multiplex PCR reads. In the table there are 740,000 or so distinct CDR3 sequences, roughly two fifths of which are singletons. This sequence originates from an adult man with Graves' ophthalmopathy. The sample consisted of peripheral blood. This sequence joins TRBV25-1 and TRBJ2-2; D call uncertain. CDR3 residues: CASSPERVHANTGELFF. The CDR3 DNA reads TGTGCCAGCAGTCCGGAACGAGTACACGCGAACACCGGGGAGCTGTTTTTT.